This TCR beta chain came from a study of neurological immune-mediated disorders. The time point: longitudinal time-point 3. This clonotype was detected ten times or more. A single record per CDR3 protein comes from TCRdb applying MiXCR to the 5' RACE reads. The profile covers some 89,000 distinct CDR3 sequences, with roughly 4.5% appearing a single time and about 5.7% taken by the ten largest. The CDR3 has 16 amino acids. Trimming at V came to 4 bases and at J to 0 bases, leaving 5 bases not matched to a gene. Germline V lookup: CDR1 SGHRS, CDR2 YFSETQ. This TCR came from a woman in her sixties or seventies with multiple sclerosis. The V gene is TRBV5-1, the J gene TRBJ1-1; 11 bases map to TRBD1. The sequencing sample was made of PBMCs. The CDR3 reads CASSPWTGGMNTEAFF. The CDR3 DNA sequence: TGCGCCAGCAGCCCTTGGACAGGGGGCATGAACACTGAAGCTTTCTTT.